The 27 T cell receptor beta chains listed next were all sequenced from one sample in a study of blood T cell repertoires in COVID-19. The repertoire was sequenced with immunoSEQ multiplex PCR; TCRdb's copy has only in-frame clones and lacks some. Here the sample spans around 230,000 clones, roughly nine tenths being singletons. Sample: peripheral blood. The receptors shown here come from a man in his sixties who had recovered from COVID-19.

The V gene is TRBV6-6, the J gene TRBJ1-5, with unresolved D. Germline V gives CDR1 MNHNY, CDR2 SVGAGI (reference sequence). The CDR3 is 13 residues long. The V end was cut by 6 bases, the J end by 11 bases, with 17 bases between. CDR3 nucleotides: TGTGCCAGCAGCACCCCGGGGAAGTGGACCCAGCATTTT. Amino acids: CASSTPGKWTQHF.

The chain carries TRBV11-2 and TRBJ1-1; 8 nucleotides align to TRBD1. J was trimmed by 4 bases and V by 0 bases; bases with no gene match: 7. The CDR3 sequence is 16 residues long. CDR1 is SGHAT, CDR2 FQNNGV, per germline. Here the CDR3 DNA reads TGTGCCAGCAGCTTAGATAGGACAGGGATTCTCACTGAAGCTTTCTTT. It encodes CASSLDRTGILTEAFF.

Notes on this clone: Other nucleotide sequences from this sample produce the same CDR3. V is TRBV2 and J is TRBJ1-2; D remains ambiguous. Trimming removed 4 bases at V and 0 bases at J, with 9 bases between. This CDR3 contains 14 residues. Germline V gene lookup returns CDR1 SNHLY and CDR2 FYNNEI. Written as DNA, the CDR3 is TGTGCCAGCAGTGGCGGGAGGTCTAACTATGGCTACACCTTC. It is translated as CASSGGRSNYGYTF.

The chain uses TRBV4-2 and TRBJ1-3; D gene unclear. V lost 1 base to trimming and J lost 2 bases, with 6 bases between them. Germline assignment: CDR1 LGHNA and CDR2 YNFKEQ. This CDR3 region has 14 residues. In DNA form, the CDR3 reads TGTGCCAGCAGCCAAGTTGCGCCTGGAAACACCATATATTTT. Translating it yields CASSQVAPGNTIYF.

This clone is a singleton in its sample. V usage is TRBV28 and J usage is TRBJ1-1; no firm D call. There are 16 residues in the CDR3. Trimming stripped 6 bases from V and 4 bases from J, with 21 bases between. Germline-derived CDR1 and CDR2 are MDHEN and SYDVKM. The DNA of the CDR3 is TGTGCCAGCAGCTCTATTGCCCTCCGGGGATCCACTGAAGCTTTCTTT. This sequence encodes CASSSIALRGSTEAFF. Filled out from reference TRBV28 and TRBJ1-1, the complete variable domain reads DVKVTQSSRYLVKRTGEKVFLECVQDMDHENMFWYRQDPGLGLRLIYFSYDVKMKEKGDIPEGYSVSREKKERFSLILESASTNQTSMYLCASSSIALRGSTEAFFGQGTRLTVV.

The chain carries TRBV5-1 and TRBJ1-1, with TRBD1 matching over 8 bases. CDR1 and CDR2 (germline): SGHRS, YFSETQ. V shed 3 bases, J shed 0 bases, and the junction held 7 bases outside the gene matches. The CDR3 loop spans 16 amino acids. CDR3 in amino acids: CASSSGQVVVNTEAFF. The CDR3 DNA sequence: TGCGCCAGCAGCTCGGGACAGGTCGTGGTGAACACTGAAGCTTTCTTT. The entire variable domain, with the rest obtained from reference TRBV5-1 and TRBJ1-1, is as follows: KAGVTQTPRYLIKTRGQQVTLSCSPISGHRSVSWYQQTPGQGLQFLFEYFSETQRNKGNFPGRFSGRQFSNSRSEMNVSTLELGDSALYLCASSSGQVVVNTEAFFGQGTRLTVV.

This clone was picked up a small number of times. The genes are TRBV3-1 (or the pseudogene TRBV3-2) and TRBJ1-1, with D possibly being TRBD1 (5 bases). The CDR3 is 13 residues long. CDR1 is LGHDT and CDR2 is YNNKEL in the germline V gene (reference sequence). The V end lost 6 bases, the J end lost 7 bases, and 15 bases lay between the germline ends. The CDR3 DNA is TGTGCCAGCAGTTCCTTAAACAGGAATGAAGCTTTCTTT. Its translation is CASSSLNRNEAFF.

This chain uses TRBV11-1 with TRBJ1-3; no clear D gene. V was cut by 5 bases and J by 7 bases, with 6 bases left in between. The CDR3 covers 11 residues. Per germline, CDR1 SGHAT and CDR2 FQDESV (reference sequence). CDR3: CASSNLNTIYF. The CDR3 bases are TGTGCCAGCAGCAATCTCAACACCATATATTTT.

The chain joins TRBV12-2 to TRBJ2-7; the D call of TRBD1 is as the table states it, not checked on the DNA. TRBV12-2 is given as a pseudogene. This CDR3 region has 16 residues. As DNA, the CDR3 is TGTGCAAGTCGCCAAGCGAACAGGGGGATCCCCTACGAGCAGTACGTC. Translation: CASRQANRGIPYEQYV.

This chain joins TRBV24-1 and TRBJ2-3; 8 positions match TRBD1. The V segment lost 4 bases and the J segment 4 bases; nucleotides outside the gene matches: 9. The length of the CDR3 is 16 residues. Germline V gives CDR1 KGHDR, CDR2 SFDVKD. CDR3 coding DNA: TGTGCCACCAGTGACTTCCCAACGACAGGGGCAGATACGCAGTATTTT. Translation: CATSDFPTTGADTQYF.

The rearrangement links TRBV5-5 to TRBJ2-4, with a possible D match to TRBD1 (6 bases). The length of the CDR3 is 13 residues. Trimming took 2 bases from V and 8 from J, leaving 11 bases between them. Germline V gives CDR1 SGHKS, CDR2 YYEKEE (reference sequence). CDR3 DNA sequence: TGTGCCAGCAGCTTAAGGGGGTCCGACATTCAGTACTTC. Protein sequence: CASSLRGSDIQYF.

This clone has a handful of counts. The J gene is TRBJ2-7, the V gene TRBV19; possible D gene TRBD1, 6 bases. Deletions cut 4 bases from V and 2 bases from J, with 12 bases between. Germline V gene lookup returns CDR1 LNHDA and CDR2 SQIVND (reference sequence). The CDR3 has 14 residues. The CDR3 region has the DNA TGTGCCAGTAGTAACAGGGAAATTGCCTACGAGCAGTACTTC. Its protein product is CASSNREIAYEQYF.

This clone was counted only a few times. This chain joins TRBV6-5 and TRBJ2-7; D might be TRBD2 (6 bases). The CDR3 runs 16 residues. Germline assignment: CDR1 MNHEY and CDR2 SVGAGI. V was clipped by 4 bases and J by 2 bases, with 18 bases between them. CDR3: CASSSLPGTQTYEQYF. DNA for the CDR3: TGTGCCAGCAGTTCCCTACCGGGGACTCAAACCTACGAGCAGTACTTC.

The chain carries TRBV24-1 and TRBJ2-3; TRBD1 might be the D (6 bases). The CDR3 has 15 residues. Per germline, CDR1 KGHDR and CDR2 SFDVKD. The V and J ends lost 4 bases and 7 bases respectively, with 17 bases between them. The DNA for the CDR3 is TGTGCCACCAGTGACTCGTACAGGGTATCTTATACGCAGTATTTT. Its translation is CATSDSYRVSYTQYF.

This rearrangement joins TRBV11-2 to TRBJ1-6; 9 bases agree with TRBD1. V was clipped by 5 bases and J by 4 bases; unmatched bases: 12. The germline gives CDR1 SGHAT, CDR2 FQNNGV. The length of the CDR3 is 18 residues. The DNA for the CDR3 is TGTGCCAGCAGCCCGGGACAGGGTCAAGGGGCTTATAATTCACCCCTCCACTTT. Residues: CASSPGQGQGAYNSPLHF.

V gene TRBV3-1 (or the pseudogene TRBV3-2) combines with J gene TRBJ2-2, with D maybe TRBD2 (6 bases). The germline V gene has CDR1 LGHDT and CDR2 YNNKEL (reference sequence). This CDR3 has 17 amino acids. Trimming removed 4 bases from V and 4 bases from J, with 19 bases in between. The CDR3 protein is CASSPLMGLRATGELFF. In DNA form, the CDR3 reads TGTGCCAGCAGCCCTCTAATGGGACTCAGGGCCACCGGGGAGCTGTTTTTT.

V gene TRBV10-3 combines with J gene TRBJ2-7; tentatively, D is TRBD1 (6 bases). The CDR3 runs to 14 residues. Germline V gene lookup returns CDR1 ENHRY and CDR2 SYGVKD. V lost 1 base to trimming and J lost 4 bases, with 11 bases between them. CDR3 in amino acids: CAISEWQGTYEQYF. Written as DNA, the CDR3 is TGTGCCATCAGTGAGTGGCAGGGGACATACGAGCAGTACTTC.

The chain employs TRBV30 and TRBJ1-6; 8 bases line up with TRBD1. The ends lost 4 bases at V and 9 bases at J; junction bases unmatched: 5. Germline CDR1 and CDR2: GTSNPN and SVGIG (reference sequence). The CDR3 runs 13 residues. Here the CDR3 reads CAWTRQGFSPLHF. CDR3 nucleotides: TGTGCCTGGACGCGACAGGGGTTTTCACCCCTCCACTTT.

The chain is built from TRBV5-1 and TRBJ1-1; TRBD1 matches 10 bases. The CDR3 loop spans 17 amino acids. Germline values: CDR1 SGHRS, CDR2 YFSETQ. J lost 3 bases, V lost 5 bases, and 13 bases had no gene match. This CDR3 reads CASSPFGQGVGDTEAFF. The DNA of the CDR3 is TGCGCCAGCAGTCCATTCGGACAGGGGGTTGGTGACACTGAAGCTTTCTTT.

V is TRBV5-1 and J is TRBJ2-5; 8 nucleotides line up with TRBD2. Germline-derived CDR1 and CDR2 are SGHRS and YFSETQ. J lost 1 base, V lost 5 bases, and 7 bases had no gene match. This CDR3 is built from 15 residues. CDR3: CASSPAGDLQETQYF. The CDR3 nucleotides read TGCGCCAGCAGTCCAGCGGGGGATCTCCAAGAGACCCAGTACTTC.

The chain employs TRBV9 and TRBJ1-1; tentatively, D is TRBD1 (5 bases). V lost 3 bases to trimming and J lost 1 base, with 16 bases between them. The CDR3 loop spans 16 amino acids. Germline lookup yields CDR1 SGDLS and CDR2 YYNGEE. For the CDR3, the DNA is TGTGCCAGCAGCGCCGGGTGGGGAAGGGGGAACACTGAAGCTTTCTTT. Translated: CASSAGWGRGNTEAFF.

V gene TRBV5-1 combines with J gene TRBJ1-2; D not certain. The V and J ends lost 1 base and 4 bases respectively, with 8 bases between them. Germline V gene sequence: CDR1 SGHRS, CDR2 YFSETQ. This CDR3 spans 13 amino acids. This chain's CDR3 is CASSLSTSYGYTF. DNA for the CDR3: TGCGCCAGCAGCTTGAGCACGAGCTATGGCTACACCTTC.

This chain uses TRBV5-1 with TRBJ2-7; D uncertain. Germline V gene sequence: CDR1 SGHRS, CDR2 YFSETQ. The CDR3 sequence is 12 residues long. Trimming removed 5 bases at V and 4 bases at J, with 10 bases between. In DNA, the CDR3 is TGCGCCAGCAGTTTGAACGCGTACGAGCAGTACTTC. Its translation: CASSLNAYEQYF.

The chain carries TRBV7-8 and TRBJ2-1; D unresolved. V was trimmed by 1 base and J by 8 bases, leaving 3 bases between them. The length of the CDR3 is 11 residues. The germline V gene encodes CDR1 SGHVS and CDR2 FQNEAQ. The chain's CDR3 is CASSLGDEQFF. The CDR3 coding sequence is TGTGCCAGCAGCTTAGGAGATGAGCAGTTCTTC.

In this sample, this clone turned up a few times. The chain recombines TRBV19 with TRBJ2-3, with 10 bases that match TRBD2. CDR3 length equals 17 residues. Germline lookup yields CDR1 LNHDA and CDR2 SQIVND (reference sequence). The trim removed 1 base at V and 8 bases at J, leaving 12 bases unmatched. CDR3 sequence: CASSIVGTSAWSVTQYF. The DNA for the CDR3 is TGTGCCAGTAGTATAGTCGGGACTAGCGCCTGGTCCGTTACGCAGTATTTT.

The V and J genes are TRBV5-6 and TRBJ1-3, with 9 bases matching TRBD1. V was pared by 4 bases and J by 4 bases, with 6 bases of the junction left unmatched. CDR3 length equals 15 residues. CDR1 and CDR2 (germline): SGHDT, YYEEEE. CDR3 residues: CASSQLGQGGNTIYF. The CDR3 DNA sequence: TGTGCCAGCAGCCAGTTGGGACAGGGCGGAAACACCATATATTTT.

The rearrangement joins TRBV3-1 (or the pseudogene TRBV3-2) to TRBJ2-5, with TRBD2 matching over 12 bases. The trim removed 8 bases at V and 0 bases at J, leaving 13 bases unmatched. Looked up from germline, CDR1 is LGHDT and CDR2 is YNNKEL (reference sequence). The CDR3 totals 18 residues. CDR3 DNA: TGTGCCAGCGTTACCCGGACTAGCGGGGACCCTTACCAAGAGACCCAGTACTTC. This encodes CASVTRTSGDPYQETQYF.